The 13 T cell receptor beta chains listed next were all sequenced from one sample in a study of blood T cell repertoires in COVID-19 (TCRdb year 2020). Libraries were built with the immunoSEQ multiplex PCR assay. TCRdb took this table from immuneACCESS and kept in-frame rearrangements with V and J called. Such tables lack part of the clones; where checked against another copy, unresolved V genes explain under half of the gap, and the rest is unexplained. The sample table lists tens of thousands of clones, less than 90% of them with a count of one. 1.3% of the sample belongs to the ten largest clones. Material: peripheral blood. These receptors were obtained from a man aged 55 to 70 with acute or convalescent COVID-19.

This clone was seen just once. The rearrangement uses TRBV5-1 and TRBJ2-1, with 12 bases matching TRBD1. Germline V CDR1 and CDR2: SGHRS, YFSETQ. This CDR3 is built from 14 residues. J gave up 8 bases and V 3 bases, and 3 bases lay outside the gene matches. Here the CDR3 reads CASSWGTGGDEQFF. The CDR3 coding sequence is TGCGCCAGCAGCTGGGGGACAGGGGGCGATGAGCAGTTCTTC.

This clone was counted a few times. The rearrangement uses TRBV13 and TRBJ2-2; D is unresolved. Between the trimmed V and J ends, which lost 6 bases and 3 bases, there was a span of 17 bases. Per germline, CDR1 PRHDT and CDR2 FYEKMQ (reference sequence). This CDR3 contains 16 residues. CDR3 in amino acids: CASSKTGASYTGELFF. CDR3 coding DNA: TGTGCCAGCAGTAAAACCGGAGCCAGTTACACCGGGGAGCTGTTTTTT. Full variable domain (rest looked up from reference TRBV13 and TRBJ2-2): AAGVIQSPRHLIKEKRETATLKCYPIPRHDTVYWYQQGPGQDPQFLISFYEKMQSDKGSIPDRFSAQQFSDYHSELNMSSLELGDSALYFCASSKTGASYTGELFFGEGSRLTVL.

The rearrangement uses TRBV9 and TRBJ2-1; D uncertain. The CDR3 sequence is 13 residues long. The germline CDR1 and CDR2 sequences are SGDLS and YYNGEE. V was cut by 4 bases and J by 7 bases, with 12 bases left in between. This CDR3 reads CASSPPPNNEQFF. The DNA of the CDR3 is TGTGCCAGCAGCCCCCCCCCAAATAATGAGCAGTTCTTC.

CDR3 DNA sequence: TGTGCCATCAGTGAGGGGCTAGCGGGTTCTCAAGAGACCCAGTACTTC. Translation gives CAISEGLAGSQETQYF. J is TRBJ2-5 and V is TRBV10-3; 8 bases align to TRBD2. Germline lookup yields CDR1 ENHRY and CDR2 SYGVKD. Trimming took 2 bases from V and 2 from J; bases not matched to a gene: 7. The CDR3 totals 16 residues.

This chain links TRBV5-1 with TRBJ2-6, with 8 positions matching TRBD1. Germline lookup yields CDR1 SGHRS and CDR2 YFSETQ. The CDR3 is 15 amino acids. V lost 5 bases, J lost 4 bases, and 5 bases stayed unmatched. Here the CDR3 reads CASRQQGVGANVLTF. Here the CDR3 DNA reads TGCGCCAGCAGACAACAGGGGGTCGGGGCCAACGTCCTGACTTTC.

The J gene is TRBJ2-1, the V gene TRBV18, with D perhaps matching TRBD1 (5 bases). Germline V CDR1 and CDR2: KGHSH, LQKENI. The CDR3 loop spans 13 amino acids. V was trimmed by 0 bases and J by 8 bases, leaving 8 bases between them. The CDR3: CASSPPAGYEQFF. CDR3 DNA sequence: TGTGCCAGCTCACCACCGGCAGGGTATGAGCAGTTCTTC.

This chain connects TRBV7-9 to TRBJ1-1; 8 positions match TRBD1. Germline V gene data show CDR1 as SEHNR and CDR2 as FQNEAQ (reference sequence). The CDR3 is 17 residues long. V gave up 2 bases and J gave up 4 bases; unmatched junction bases: 12. The CDR3 nucleotides are TGTGCCAGCAGCTTAACCACTCCAGGGGGCAAGGGCACTGAAGCTTTCTTT. This encodes CASSLTTPGGKGTEAFF.

This chain uses TRBV3-1 (or the pseudogene TRBV3-2) with TRBJ2-7, with D hard to call. Germline V gene data show CDR1 as LGHDT and CDR2 as YNNKEL (reference sequence). The CDR3 contains 14 residues. V lost 1 base and J 1 base, leaving 8 bases between the germline ends. The CDR3 DNA reads TGTGCCAGCAGCCAAGCGCGAGAGTCCTACGAGCAGTACTTC. Translated: CASSQARESYEQYF.

CDR3 DNA sequence: TGCAGCGTCGCACAGGGAGGCTACACCTTC. It translates to CSVAQGGYTF. The V gene is TRBV29-1, the J gene TRBJ1-2; D is perhaps TRBD1 (6 bases). Deletions cut 6 bases from V and 8 bases from J, with 10 bases between. The germline V gene has CDR1 SQVTM and CDR2 ANQGSEA. CDR3 length: 10 amino acids.

The V call is TRBV6-5, the J call TRBJ2-3; D is possibly TRBD1 (6 bases). This CDR3 region has 12 residues. Deletions cut 5 bases from V and 10 bases from J, with 13 bases between. Per the germline V gene, CDR1 is MNHEY and CDR2 is SVGAGI. The chain's CDR3 is CASSQQGVSQYF. The CDR3 DNA sequence: TGTGCCAGCAGTCAACAGGGTGTTTCGCAGTATTTT.

The chain carries TRBV18 and TRBJ2-7; TRBD1 matches at 8 bases. V was clipped by 8 bases and J by 2 bases; unmatched bases: 8. CDR3 length equals 14 residues. Germline CDR1 and CDR2: KGHSH and LQKENI. The CDR3 sequence: CASQTGQGPYEQYF. The CDR3 DNA follows: TGTGCCAGCCAAACTGGACAGGGCCCCTACGAGCAGTACTTC.

The V call is TRBV6-1, the J call TRBJ2-5, with 9 bases lining up with TRBD1. Trimming removed 7 bases from V and 5 bases from J; junction bases left unmatched: 11. There are 15 residues in the CDR3. Germline V gene data show CDR1 as MNHNS and CDR2 as SASEGT. Here the CDR3 DNA reads TGTGCCAGCACCCCTGGACAGGGGTATTGGGAGACCCAGTACTTC. Translating gives CASTPGQGYWETQYF.

This chain connects TRBV5-1 to TRBJ1-1; 8 bases match TRBD1. The CDR3 length is 15 residues. Trimming took 4 bases from V and 3 from J; bases not matched to a gene: 8. Germline V gene data show CDR1 as SGHRS and CDR2 as YFSETQ. The CDR3 protein is CASSKEPGQDTEAFF. The CDR3, as DNA: TGCGCCAGCAGCAAAGAGCCGGGACAGGACACTGAAGCTTTCTTT.